This TCR beta chain was sequenced in a study of blood T cells in healthy people across ages (dated by TCRdb to 2013 to 2016). Notes on the research overall: In model experiments, roughly one uniquely barcoded TCR beta cDNA molecule per two T cells was captured by template switching. To track age-related changes in TCR beta repertoire diversity, the study relied on deep sequencing normalized with unique cDNA molecular identifiers. Four age groups were formed from the donors: young (average about 17 years), middle-aged (approximately 40), aged (about 62) and long-lived (roughly 88). To avoid experimental bias, donors of different ages were distributed randomly across sequencing lanes. The study analyzed two additional independent replicas of 1 million unique cDNA reads from the same blood draw for two donors, one aged 18 to 29 and one aged 80 or older. On the study overall, not on this receptor specifically: The CMV infection status of donors was not known, potentially confounding age-related changes in expanded clonotypes. Estimates of total diversity based on one million sequenced T cells were regarded as lower bounds and as underestimates. The long-lived group showed more naive CD4+ T cells, fewer expanded clones and increased TCR diversity than the aged group, suggesting age selection. Conclusive comparison of naive and antigen-experienced compartments was prevented by the profiling of bulk unsorted PBMCs. As age increased, observed TCR beta diversity per million T cells dropped in a roughly linear way, and a significant reduction was already evident by age 40. The percentage of naive T cells measured by flow cytometry correlated strongly with observed TCR beta diversity.

Library method: 5' RACE. Sequencer: Illumina HiSeq 2500. A second PCR of roughly 6 to 11 cycles was run with a J-beta primer mix and a sample-barcoded 5' primer. A unique molecular identifier was introduced onto each TCR beta cDNA molecule by a template-switch 5' adaptor carrying 12 random nucleotides. Each sample yielded at least 3 million CDR3-containing paired-end reads. First-strand cDNA synthesis was performed from all RNA using the Mint cDNA synthesis kit, with priming by a TRBC-specific oligonucleotide. Following uracil-DNA glycosylase treatment, a first 18-cycle PCR with universal primers M1SS and BC2_uni_R was performed on all cDNA. On the study's bioinformatics: Each sample was normalized by randomly selecting 1 million high-quality reads, each carrying a distinct molecular identifier. Instead of being binned into consensus sequences, reads that shared molecular identifiers were thrown out. MiTCR, run with a Q25 quality threshold and the strictest error-elimination algorithm, handled CDR3 identification, clonotype clustering and error correction. A nonparametric unseen species model using Euler transformation provided a lower-bound estimate of total TCR beta diversity. The public sequencing data were trimmed at Q25 with fastp and processed into clonotypes with MiXCR by TCRdb, which kept only in-frame beta chains. For every CDR3 protein sequence, its rows merge into one entry that carries the most common genes and DNA. The V and J calls were determined by TCRdb, not by the authors. The sample table contains 850,000 to 950,000 distinct CDR3 sequences; only one count was recorded for more than 25% of them. The ten largest clonotypes hold roughly 17% of the sample.

This clonotype appeared many times. Its binding antigen is unknown. Per-nucleotide qualities are absent, and no much larger clonotype sits a single base away. The approximately 40 donors, aged about 6 to 100 years, were systemically healthy Caucasian individuals from Russia. Ten milliliters of peripheral blood were drawn from each donor into EDTA-treated Vacutainer tubes. Ficoll-Paque density-gradient centrifugation was used to isolate PBMCs, with at least 7 million obtained per sample. Total RNA, at least 5.5 micrograms per sample, was extracted from PBMCs with Trizol reagent. Naive CD45RAhigh/CD27high T cell percentages were measured by flow cytometry on a PBMC aliquot from every donor. According to the germline V gene, CDR1 reads SNHLY and CDR2 reads FYNNEI. The CDR3 runs 14 amino acids, cysteine and phenylalanine included. The kept DNA is CDR3 alone, 42 bases in frame from the first base. Trimming costs V 6 bases and J 6 bases, and their ends lie 18 bases apart.

The clonotype was recovered from a woman older than 75 in good health. The chain uses TRBV2 and TRBJ2-7, with no confidently assigned D gene. The sequencing input was blood. The DNA sequence follows: TGTGCCAGCAGCCTACAAAGTTTAGGCCCCGAGCAGTACTTC. This is translated as CASSLQSLGPEQYF.